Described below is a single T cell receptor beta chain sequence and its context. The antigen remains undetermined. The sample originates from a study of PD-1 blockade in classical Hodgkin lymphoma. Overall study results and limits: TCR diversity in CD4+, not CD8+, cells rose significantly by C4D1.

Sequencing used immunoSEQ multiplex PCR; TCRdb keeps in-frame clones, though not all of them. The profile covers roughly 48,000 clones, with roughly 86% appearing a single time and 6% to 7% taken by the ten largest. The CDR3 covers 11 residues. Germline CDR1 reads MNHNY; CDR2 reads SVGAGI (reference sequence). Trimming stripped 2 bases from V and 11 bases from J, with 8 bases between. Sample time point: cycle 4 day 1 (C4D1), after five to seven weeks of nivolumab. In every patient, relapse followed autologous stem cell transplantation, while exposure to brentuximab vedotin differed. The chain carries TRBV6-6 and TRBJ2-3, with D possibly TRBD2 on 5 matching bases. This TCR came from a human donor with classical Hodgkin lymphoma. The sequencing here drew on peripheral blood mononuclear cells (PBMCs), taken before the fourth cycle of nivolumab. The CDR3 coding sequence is TGTGCCAGCAGTTACGGACGGGAGCAGTATTTT. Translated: CASSYGREQYF.